In this sample, the clone carrying this T cell receptor beta chain turned up a few times. A junction boundary mismatches the germline segment, possibly from a read error. This sample is drawn from a study of blood T cell repertoires in COVID-19. TCRdb's table, derived via immunoSEQ multiplex PCR, lists solely in-frame clones and lacks some. This sample has under 200,000 clones; more than 60% occur once, and the top ten carry approximately 8%. This CDR3 is built from 15 residues. Germline V gene lookup returns CDR1 PRHDT and CDR2 FYEKMQ (reference sequence). This chain uses TRBV13 with TRBJ1-5; D perhaps matches TRBD1 (5 bases). The clonotype comes from a man aged 60 to 75 with acute or convalescent COVID-19. Sequences were obtained from peripheral blood. The CDR3 reads CASSLGEGGNQPQHF. The DNA for the CDR3 is TGTGCCAGCAGCCTAGGGGAAGGGGGCAATCAGCCCCAGCATTTT.